This T cell receptor (beta chain) was observed in a study of T cell responses to AZD1222 COVID-19 vaccine. The analysis combined second doses at about 4 or about 12 weeks. Regarding the study as a whole: Reports indicate that nearly half of spike-specific TCRs are directed at unmutated variant regions.

Some clones are missing from TCRdb's copy, which holds only in-frame ones; the method was immunoSEQ multiplex PCR. The sample carries 85,000 to 90,000 clones, roughly 91% recorded once. As regards this clone: The antigen remains undetermined.

The source of this sequence is an adult who received the AZD1222 COVID-19 vaccine. Sequencing was performed on peripheral blood, taken 28 days after the second AZD1222 dose.

The CDR3 spells CASRDGNTEAFF. Here the CDR3 DNA reads TGTGCCAGCAGGGACGGGAACACTGAAGCTTTCTTT. The chain combines TRBV2 with TRBJ1-1; no clear D. The CDR3 is 12 residues long. Germline V gene sequence: CDR1 SNHLY, CDR2 FYNNEI. V shed 6 bases and J shed 1 base, with 6 bases lying between them.